The 20 T cell receptor beta chains presented below share a single source sample, sequenced in a study of T cells after posttransplantation cyclophosphamide. Only in-frame clones appear in the TCRdb table, and some are missing; sequencing was by immunoSEQ multiplex PCR. The data show fewer than 40,000 clones, with none appearing a single time. Sequences were obtained from PBMCs. Every receptor here comes from a woman between 50 and 59 years old in good health and a related stem cell transplant donor.

The table lists this clone with many counts. CDR3 sequence (DNA): TGTGCCAGCGGTCGGGGCACTGAAGCTTTCTTT. Translation gives CASGRGTEAFF. V is TRBV6-5 and J is TRBJ1-1; D remains ambiguous. V dropped 8 bases and J dropped 4 bases, with 8 bases sitting between them. The CDR3 sequence is 11 residues long. Germline V gene sequence: CDR1 MNHEY, CDR2 SVGAGI.

This clone was recorded at least ten times. The rearrangement joins TRBV14 to TRBJ1-6; D unresolved. The CDR3 is 15 amino acids. V lost 5 bases to trimming and J lost 7 bases, with 15 bases between them. CDR1 and CDR2 from the germline V gene are SGHDN and FVKESK. The CDR3 spells CASSSPRVLNSPLHF. The CDR3 DNA reads TGTGCCAGCAGCAGCCCCCGGGTCCTAAATTCACCCCTCCACTTT.

This clone occurred many times. This sequence joins TRBV18 and TRBJ1-5, with 9 bases lining up with TRBD1. The germline V gene has CDR1 KGHSH and CDR2 LQKENI. V lost 5 bases, J lost 4 bases, and 3 bases stayed unmatched. CDR3 size: 14 residues. This CDR3 is CASSETGGNQPQHF. In nucleotides, the CDR3 is TGTGCCAGCTCAGAGACAGGGGGGAATCAGCCCCAGCATTTT.

This clone has ten or more counts. CDR3 nucleotides: TGTGCCAGCAGCTTGAGACCTCGACAGTCTGATAATTCACCCCTCCACTTT. This translates into CASSLRPRQSDNSPLHF. The rearrangement uses TRBV7-8 and TRBJ1-6; D is possibly TRBD1 (5 bases). This CDR3 comprises 17 residues. Germline V lookup: CDR1 SGHVS, CDR2 FQNEAQ. V was pared by 3 bases and J by 5 bases, with 17 bases between.

This clone was found many times. The V gene is TRBV28, the J gene TRBJ1-2; 7 nucleotides agree with TRBD1. In germline, CDR1 is MDHEN, CDR2 SYDVKM. V lost 2 bases and J lost 7; bases outside the gene matches: 13. This CDR3 spans 16 amino acids. CDR3: CASSLTEDRYRFGYTF. DNA for the CDR3: TGTGCCAGCAGTTTAACGGAGGACAGGTATAGGTTTGGCTACACCTTC.

This sequence joins TRBV7-2 and TRBJ2-3, with 12 bases identical to TRBD2. Germline V gene sequence: CDR1 SGHTA, CDR2 FQGNSA. Trimming removed 3 bases from V and 0 bases from J; junction bases left unmatched: 7. The CDR3 is made up of 18 amino acids. In DNA form, the CDR3 reads TGTGCCAGCAGCTTTACGTCTAGCGGGGGGGGCAGCACAGATACGCAGTATTTT. Its protein product is CASSFTSSGGGSTDTQYF.

This clone occurred many times. V and J are TRBV29-1 and TRBJ1-3; unclear D gene. Germline assignment: CDR1 SQVTM and CDR2 ANQGSEA. V gave up 6 bases and J gave up 6 bases, with 12 bases separating them. The CDR3 consists of 12 residues. The CDR3 coding sequence is TGCAGCGTCACGAACAGCTTAAACACCATATATTTT. Translated, it gives CSVTNSLNTIYF.

This clone has at least ten counts. V and J are TRBV15 and TRBJ1-4; D possibly corresponds to TRBD1 (6 bases). V was trimmed by 4 bases and J by 4 bases, leaving 10 bases between them. The CDR3 is 14 amino acids. The germline CDR1 and CDR2 sequences are LNHNV and YYDKDF (reference sequence). The CDR3 is CATSTRGDNEKLFF. CDR3 in DNA: TGTGCCACCAGCACCAGGGGTGATAATGAAAAACTGTTTTTT.

This clone was seen repeatedly, ten times or more. This rearrangement joins TRBV5-1 to TRBJ2-7; 8 bases match TRBD1. V was pared by 5 bases and J by 4 bases, with 11 bases of the junction left unmatched. In germline, CDR1 is SGHRS, CDR2 YFSETQ. The CDR3 is 15 amino acids. The CDR3 DNA is TGCGCCAGCAGGCGGTCCCCGACAGGGGAGTACGAGCAGTACTTC. Residues: CASRRSPTGEYEQYF.

This clone was found many times. The chain links TRBV7-6 to TRBJ2-3, with a tentative D call TRBD2 (5 bases). Trimming shortened V by 6 bases and J by 2 bases, and 12 bases separated the two germline ends. This CDR3 is 14 amino acids long. From germline, CDR1 is SGHVS and CDR2 FNYEAQ. In DNA, the CDR3 is TGTGCCAGCAGGCTCCAGACTACCACAGATACGCAGTATTTT. Translation: CASRLQTTTDTQYF.

The sample holds many counts of this clone. The chain has TRBV30 and TRBJ1-2; no reliable D call. CDR3 size: 13 residues. V was clipped by 4 bases and J by 2 bases, with 11 bases between them. Germline assignment: CDR1 GTSNPN and CDR2 SVGIG (reference sequence). For the CDR3, the DNA is TGTGCCTGGACCGTGGGCAGGAACTATGGCTACACCTTC. This sequence encodes CAWTVGRNYGYTF.

This clone was seen ten or more times. This chain links TRBV11-3 with TRBJ2-1; D is unclear. The CDR3 sequence is 11 residues long. Trimming removed 1 base at V and 12 bases at J, with 7 bases between. CDR1 is SGHNT, CDR2 YENEEA, per germline. As DNA, the CDR3 is TGTGCCAGCAGCTTAGGCGGTGGGCAGTTCTTC. Protein: CASSLGGGQFF.

This clone was counted many times. This chain connects TRBV28 to TRBJ2-7; D might be TRBD1 (6 bases). The ends were cut back, 7 bases at V and 0 bases at J, with 13 bases in the middle. The CDR3 has 14 amino acids. Germline assignment: CDR1 MDHEN and CDR2 SYDVKM. This chain's CDR3 is CASTSMTGSYEQYF. In nucleotides, the CDR3 is TGTGCCAGCACAAGCATGACAGGCTCCTACGAGCAGTACTTC.

A word on this clone: This clone may be a read error of a much larger clone one base away. The gene calls are TRBV7-9 and TRBJ2-7; D gene unclear. CDR1 is SEHNR, CDR2 FQNEAQ, per germline (reference sequence). V lost 0 bases and J lost 2, with 8 bases in between. This CDR3 spans 14 amino acids. The CDR3 sequence: CASSLAGEPYEQYF. CDR3 sequence (DNA): TGTGCCAGCAGCTTAGCAGGAGAACCCTACGAGCAGTACTTC. The full variable domain, with the rest looked up from reference TRBV7-9 and TRBJ2-7, is DTGVSQNPRHKITKRGQNVTFRCDPISEHNRLYWYRQTLGQGPEFLTYFQNEAQLEKSRLLSDRFSAERPKGSFSTLEIQRTEQGDSAMYLCASSLAGEPYEQYFGPGTRLTVT.

This clone was seen at least ten times. This sequence joins TRBV2 and TRBJ2-7, with TRBD1 matching over 9 bases. The ends lost 6 bases at V and 3 bases at J; junction bases unmatched: 9. CDR3 length equals 15 residues. Germline loops: CDR1 SNHLY, CDR2 FYNNEI. For the CDR3, the DNA is TGTGCCAGCAGCAAGGACAGGGGACCCTTCTACGAGCAGTACTTC. This sequence encodes CASSKDRGPFYEQYF.

In this sample, this clone turned up many times. The chain couples TRBV10-3 to TRBJ1-6; D uncertain. V shed 0 bases and J shed 10 bases, with 19 bases lying between them. The CDR3 has 17 amino acids. Germline-derived CDR1 and CDR2 are ENHRY and SYGVKD. Written as DNA, the CDR3 is TGTGCCATCAGTGAGTCGATATCGGGGAGCCGGGAGTCACCCCTCCACTTT. Translating gives CAISESISGSRESPLHF.

In its sample, this clone was seen many times. This chain uses TRBV4-2 with TRBJ1-2, with 8 nucleotides matching TRBD1. V was clipped by 3 bases and J by 4 bases; unmatched bases: 4. The germline V gene has CDR1 LGHNA and CDR2 YNFKEQ. The CDR3 contains 14 residues. The CDR3 region is CASSQGTGSYGYTF. CDR3 nucleotides: TGTGCCAGCAGCCAGGGGACAGGATCCTATGGCTACACCTTC.

This clone has just a few counts. The CDR3 coding sequence is TGTGCCAGCAGTTACCCAAAGGGGGCAGGCCATGGCTACACCTTC. Translation gives CASSYPKGAGHGYTF. This chain connects TRBV6-5 to TRBJ1-2, with 7 bases matching TRBD1. Looked up from germline, CDR1 is MNHEY and CDR2 is SVGAGI. CDR3 size: 15 residues. With V trimmed by 2 bases and J by 6 bases, 9 bases remained unmatched.

This clone appeared a few times. The junction shows a germline mismatch at one end, possibly a read error. The chain carries TRBV6-1 and TRBJ1-6; D uncertain. Germline assignment: CDR1 MNHNS and CDR2 SASEGT. The CDR3 contains 15 residues. The CDR3 protein is CASSAEGTANSPLRF. DNA for the CDR3: TGTGCCAGCAGTGCGGAGGGAACGGCTAATTCACCCCTCCGCTTT.

This clone has a count of ten or more. The CDR3 is CASSTQGARIDTEAFF. In DNA, the CDR3 is TGTGCCAGCAGCACACAGGGGGCTCGTATTGACACTGAAGCTTTCTTT. The rearrangement links TRBV5-6 to TRBJ1-1; TRBD1 aligns across 9 bases. Trimming took 4 bases from V and 3 from J; bases not matched to a gene: 10. This CDR3 has 16 amino acids. CDR1 SGHDT and CDR2 YYEEEE come from the germline V gene.